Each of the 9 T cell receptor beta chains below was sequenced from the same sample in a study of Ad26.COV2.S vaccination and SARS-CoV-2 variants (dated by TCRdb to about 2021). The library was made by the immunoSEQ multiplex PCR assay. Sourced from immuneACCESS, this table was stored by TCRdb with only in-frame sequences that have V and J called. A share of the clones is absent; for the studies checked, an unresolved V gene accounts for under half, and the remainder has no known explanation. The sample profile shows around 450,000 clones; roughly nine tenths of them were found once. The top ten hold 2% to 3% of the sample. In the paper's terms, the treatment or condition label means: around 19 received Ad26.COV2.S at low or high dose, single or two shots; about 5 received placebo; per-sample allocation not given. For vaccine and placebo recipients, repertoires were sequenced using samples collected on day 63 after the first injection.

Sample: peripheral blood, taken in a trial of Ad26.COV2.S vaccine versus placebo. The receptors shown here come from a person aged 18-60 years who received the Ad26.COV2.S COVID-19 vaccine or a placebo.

CDR3 in amino acids: CASSWSDGNQPQHF. The CDR3 DNA follows: TGTGCCAGCAGCTGGAGTGACGGCAATCAGCCCCAGCATTTT. The gene calls are TRBV5-5 and TRBJ1-5; D gene uncertain. Per the germline V gene, CDR1 is SGHKS and CDR2 is YYEKEE (reference sequence). Trimming shortened V by 3 bases and J by 2 bases, and 9 bases separated the two germline ends. There are 14 residues in the CDR3.

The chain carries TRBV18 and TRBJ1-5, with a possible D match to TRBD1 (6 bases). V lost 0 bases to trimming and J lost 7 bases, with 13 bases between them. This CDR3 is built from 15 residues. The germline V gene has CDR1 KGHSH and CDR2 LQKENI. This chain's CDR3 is CASSPPLGGGQPQHF. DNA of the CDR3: TGTGCCAGCTCACCACCGTTGGGTGGGGGCCAGCCCCAGCATTTT.

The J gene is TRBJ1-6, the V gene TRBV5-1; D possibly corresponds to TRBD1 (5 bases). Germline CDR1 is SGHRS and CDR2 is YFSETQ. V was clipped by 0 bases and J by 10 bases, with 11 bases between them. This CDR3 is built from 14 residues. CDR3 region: CASSLGGRGSPLHF. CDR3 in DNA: TGCGCCAGCAGCTTGGGGGGCCGAGGATCACCCCTCCACTTT.

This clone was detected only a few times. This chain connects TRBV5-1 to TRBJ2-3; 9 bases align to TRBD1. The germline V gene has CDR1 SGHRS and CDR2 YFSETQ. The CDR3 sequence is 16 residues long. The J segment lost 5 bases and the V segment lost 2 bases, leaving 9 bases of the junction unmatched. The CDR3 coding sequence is TGCGCCAGCAGCTTAGCCGGGACAGGGACGGGAGATACGCAGTATTTT. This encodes CASSLAGTGTGDTQYF.

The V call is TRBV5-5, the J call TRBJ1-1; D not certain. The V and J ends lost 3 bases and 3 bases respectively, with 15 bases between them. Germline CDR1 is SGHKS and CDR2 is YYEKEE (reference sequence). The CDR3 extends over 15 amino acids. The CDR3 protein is CASSSTVQAYTEAFF. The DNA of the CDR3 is TGTGCCAGCAGCTCCACGGTCCAGGCCTACACTGAAGCTTTCTTT.

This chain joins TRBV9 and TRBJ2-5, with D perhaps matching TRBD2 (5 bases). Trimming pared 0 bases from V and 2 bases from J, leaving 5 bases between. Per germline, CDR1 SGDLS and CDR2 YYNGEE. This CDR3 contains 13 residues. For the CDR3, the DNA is TGTGCCAGCAGCGTAGGGACTCAAGAGACCCAGTACTTC. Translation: CASSVGTQETQYF.

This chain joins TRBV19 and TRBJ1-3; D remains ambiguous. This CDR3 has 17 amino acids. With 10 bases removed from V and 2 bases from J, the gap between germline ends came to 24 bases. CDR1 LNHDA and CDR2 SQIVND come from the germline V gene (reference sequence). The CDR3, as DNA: TGTGCCACCTCATTACTGCTGAATCTGCACGCTGGAAACACCATATATTTT. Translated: CATSLLLNLHAGNTIYF.

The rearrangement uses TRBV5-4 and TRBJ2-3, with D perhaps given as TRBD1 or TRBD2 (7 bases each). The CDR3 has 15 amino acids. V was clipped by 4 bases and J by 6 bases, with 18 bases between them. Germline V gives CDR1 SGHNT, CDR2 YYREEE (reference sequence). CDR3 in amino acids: CASSNSGGGTDTQYF. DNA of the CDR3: TGTGCCAGCAGCAACTCAGGGGGGGGGACGGATACGCAGTATTTT.

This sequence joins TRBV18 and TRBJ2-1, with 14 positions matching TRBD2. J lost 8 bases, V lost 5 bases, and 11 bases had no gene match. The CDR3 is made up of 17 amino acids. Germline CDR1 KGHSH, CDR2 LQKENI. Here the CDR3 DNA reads TGTGCCAGCTCATCACAGACTAGCGGGGGGGCGGACGATGAGCAGTTCTTC. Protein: CASSSQTSGGADDEQFF.